This T cell receptor (beta chain) was sequenced during a study of early T cells in non-severe SARS-CoV-2 infection. Study information: Unpaired chains resulted from sequencing bulk RNA of unsorted whole blood.

Per germline, CDR1 DFQATT and CDR2 SNEGSKA (reference sequence). J lost 2 bases, V lost 3 bases, and 7 bases had no gene match. This CDR3 comprises 14 residues. TCRdb fed the 5' RACE reads into MiXCR, producing one record per CDR3 protein. The sample holds about 35,000 distinct CDR3 sequences, 5.9% seen once. This clonotype was counted between two and nine times. The material sequenced was whole blood. The TCR comes from an adult who was a healthcare worker with PCR-confirmed SARS-CoV-2 infection or an uninfected control (not recorded which). The chain is built from TRBV20-1 and TRBJ2-7, with TRBD1 matching 7 bases. The CDR3 nucleotides are TGCAGTGCTAGGGACCAGGGGGTGCCCTACGAGCAGTACTTC. It is translated as CSARDQGVPYEQYF.